This entry lists 14 T cell receptor beta chains sequenced from one sample in a study of human CD8 memory T cell subsets. A UMI-labeled 5' RACE approach was the method that produced the TCR beta libraries. TCRdb re-called the 5' RACE reads and shows each CDR3 protein once, DNA omitted. Recorded here are approximately 9,400 distinct CDR3 sequences; the top ten clones represent around 20%. What was sequenced was CD8+ T cells from PBMCs. These receptors all stem from a human donor in good health.

The chain carries TRBV13 and TRBJ2-1; the D call from TCRdb, TRBD1, cannot be confirmed without DNA. Germline values: CDR1 PRHDT, CDR2 FYEKMQ (reference sequence). The CDR3 contains 15 residues. The CDR3 loop reads CASSLQTGSLDEQFF.

This sequence joins TRBV7-8 and TRBJ2-1; TCRdb's D gene call, TRBD1, goes unchecked for lack of DNA. Germline CDR1 SGHVS, CDR2 FQNEAQ. The CDR3 is made up of 14 amino acids. This CDR3 is CASSLAGGDNEQFF.

The genes are TRBV7-8 and TRBJ2-5; with no DNA, the TCRdb D assignment of TRBD1 cannot be verified. In germline, CDR1 is SGHVS, CDR2 FQNEAQ. The CDR3 has 19 amino acids. Here the CDR3 reads CASSLPNSGTGILVETQYF.

This rearrangement joins TRBV27 to TRBJ2-7; with no DNA, the TCRdb D assignment of TRBD1 cannot be verified. This CDR3 contains 12 residues. Per the germline V gene, CDR1 is MNHEY and CDR2 is SMNVEV (reference sequence). CDR3 region: CASRGHSYEQYF.

V and J are TRBV28 and TRBJ2-7. The CDR3 spans 13 residues. CDR1 MDHEN and CDR2 SYDVKM come from the germline V gene. CDR3 region: CASSFNAAYEQYF.

The rearrangement uses TRBV5-1 and TRBJ2-3; the TCRdb D gene call, TRBD1, has no DNA to confirm it. Germline loops: CDR1 SGHRS, CDR2 YFSETQ. The CDR3 length is 17 residues. CDR3 residues: CASSATGTGGWTDTQYF.

The chain's CDR3 is CASLTDRAGEMNTEAFF. The V and J genes are TRBV23-1 and TRBJ1-1; TCRdb names TRBD1, which stays unverified in the absence of DNA. TRBV23-1 is an ORF, and what it does is uncertain. The CDR3 consists of 17 residues.

The genes are TRBV5-5 and TRBJ2-2. The CDR3 is 12 amino acids. Germline values: CDR1 SGHKS, CDR2 YYEKEE (reference sequence). CDR3 protein: CATTWGSGELFF. Variable domain in full (rest from reference TRBV5-5 and TRBJ2-2): DAGVTQSPTHLIKTRGQQVTLRCSPISGHKSVSWYQQVLGQGPQFIFQYYEKEERGRGNFPDRFSARQFPNYSSELNVNALLLGDSALYLCATTWGSGELFFGEGSRLTVL.

The chain combines TRBV9 with TRBJ1-4; TCRdb proposes TRBD1, but this gene call is untestable without DNA. The length of the CDR3 is 15 residues. The germline CDR1 and CDR2 sequences are SGDLS and YYNGEE. The chain's CDR3 is CASSAVVGGNEKLFF.

This chain uses TRBV7-6 with TRBJ2-1; TCRdb outputs TRBD2, but without DNA this stays unchecked. The CDR3 is 14 residues long. Germline loops: CDR1 SGHVS, CDR2 FNYEAQ. The CDR3 spells CASSRGLAGNEQFF.

This CDR3 is CASSSFSAYEQYF. The chain uses TRBV7-9 and TRBJ2-7. Germline assignment: CDR1 SEHNR and CDR2 FQNEAQ (reference sequence). CDR3 length: 13 amino acids.

The chain has TRBV12-3 or TRBV12-4 and TRBJ2-7; the D gene TCRdb calls, TRBD2, cannot be checked with no DNA. The CDR3 consists of 14 residues. The CDR3 protein is CASSLRAGVGEQYF.

The chain links TRBV5-4 to TRBJ2-1; TCRdb lists TRBD2, though no DNA is available to test this call. The CDR3 has 14 amino acids. In germline, CDR1 is SGHNT, CDR2 YYREEE (reference sequence). The CDR3 here is CASDTSGGNNEQFF. The complete variable domain, with remaining parts taken from reference TRBV5-4 and TRBJ2-1, reads ETGVTQSPTHLIKTRGQQVTLRCSSQSGHNTVSWYQQALGQGPQFIFQYYREEENGRGNFPPRFSGLQFPNYSSELNVNALELDDSALYLCASDTSGGNNEQFFGPGTRLTVL.

The genes are TRBV5-1 and TRBJ2-4; the D gene TCRdb calls, TRBD1, cannot be checked with no DNA. CDR1 and CDR2 (germline): SGHRS, YFSETQ. The CDR3 is 15 amino acids. CDR3 residues: CASSLDQGTKNIQYF.